A single sample is the source of the 14 T cell receptor beta chains below, sequenced in a study of CD8 T cells in Susac syndrome. The RNA, 0.5 to 1 ug, was put through reverse transcription using random hexamers. TCRdb re-analysed the immunoSEQ multiplex PCR reads in MiXCR, keeping a single row per CDR3 protein. The data hold 190,000 or so distinct CDR3 sequences, with 90% to 95% observed a single time. Material: CD4+ T cells from PBMCs. Receptor source: a human donor with multiple sclerosis.

The gene calls are TRBV20-1 and TRBJ1-2; perhaps TRBD1 as D (5 bases). CDR1 is DFQATT, CDR2 SNEGSKA, per germline (reference sequence). The CDR3 totals 13 residues. Trimming took off 5 bases at V and 8 bases at J, with 18 bases between the two ends. CDR3 sequence reads: CSAPRQGGYGYTF. CDR3 nucleotide sequence: TGCAGTGCTCCAAGGCAGGGAGGATACGGCTACACCTTC.

The gene calls are TRBV2 and TRBJ1-2; TRBD1 aligns across 7 bases. Germline V lookup: CDR1 SNHLY, CDR2 FYNNEI. The CDR3 is 13 amino acids. V was pared by 6 bases and J by 8 bases, with 9 bases of the junction left unmatched. The CDR3: CASRETGIWGYTF. The CDR3 nucleotides are TGTGCCAGCAGGGAGACAGGGATCTGGGGCTACACCTTC. The full variable domain, its missing parts supplied by reference TRBV2 and TRBJ1-2, is EPEVTQTPSHQVTQMGQEVILRCVPISNHLYFYWYRQILGQKVEFLVSFYNNEISEKSEIFDDQFSVERPDGSNFTLKIRSTKLEDSAMYFCASRETGIWGYTFGSGTRLTVV.

The gene calls are TRBV25-1 and TRBJ2-5; no definite D call. Germline V gene lookup returns CDR1 MGHDK and CDR2 SYGVNS. The CDR3 length is 13 residues. The V end lost 2 bases, the J end lost 5 bases, and 9 bases lay between the germline ends. CDR3 loop: CASSEPAAETQYF. The CDR3, as DNA: TGTGCCAGCAGTGAACCCGCGGCGGAGACCCAGTACTTC.

This clonotype came up once. The chain uses TRBV20-1 and TRBJ2-2; 7 nucleotides line up with TRBD2. CDR3 length equals 13 residues. Germline CDR1 DFQATT, CDR2 SNEGSKA (reference sequence). Losses at the gene ends were 5 bases for V and 8 bases for J; bases not matched to a gene: 8. The DNA of the CDR3 is TGCAGTGCTCGCCTGACTAGCAAAGGGGAGCTGTTTTTT. Translation gives CSARLTSKGELFF.

This clonotype was seen once. V usage is TRBV11-2 and J usage is TRBJ2-3, with 8 bases fitting TRBD2. From germline, CDR1 is SGHAT and CDR2 FQNNGV. V lost 5 bases, J lost 3 bases, and 16 bases stayed unmatched. The CDR3 contains 18 residues. DNA of the CDR3: TGTGCCAGCAGCCTTAGAGGGCTAGGGGCTAGCGGGACAGATACGCAGTATTTT. Protein product: CASSLRGLGASGTDTQYF.

This rearrangement joins TRBV2 to TRBJ1-5, with D unresolved. This CDR3 is 12 amino acids long. Germline loops: CDR1 SNHLY, CDR2 FYNNEI. V lost 3 bases to trimming and J lost 9 bases, with 9 bases between them. CDR3 DNA sequence: TGTGCCAGCAGTGATAGTATGGGGCCCCAGCATTTT. The encoded protein is CASSDSMGPQHF.

The gene calls are TRBV9 and TRBJ2-1; possible D gene TRBD1, 6 bases. The CDR3 is made up of 13 amino acids. The germline V gene encodes CDR1 SGDLS and CDR2 YYNGEE. Trimming took off 2 bases at V and 10 bases at J, with 13 bases between the two ends. For the CDR3, the DNA is TGTGCCAGCAGCGTCCAACAGGGCTCGGAGCAGTTCTTC. Translated: CASSVQQGSEQFF.

V is TRBV9 and J is TRBJ2-5; D unresolved. CDR3 size: 12 residues. CDR1 and CDR2 (germline): SGDLS, YYNGEE. The V end lost 4 bases, the J end lost 10 bases, and 14 bases lay between the germline ends. The CDR3 reads CASSPPDAIQYF. The CDR3 coding sequence is TGTGCCAGCAGCCCCCCAGACGCTATCCAGTACTTC.

The genes are TRBV5-6 and TRBJ2-7; 7 nucleotides align to TRBD1. This CDR3 has 13 residues. Per germline, CDR1 SGHDT and CDR2 YYEEEE. Trimming took 5 bases from V and 2 from J; bases not matched to a gene: 4. The CDR3 DNA sequence: TGTGCCAGCAGTGACAGGGTCGCCTACGAGCAGTACTTC. This translates into CASSDRVAYEQYF. The whole variable domain, remainder taken from reference TRBV5-6 and TRBJ2-7, is DAGVTQSPTHLIKTRGQQVTLRCSPKSGHDTVSWYQQALGQGPQFIFQYYEEEERQRGNFPDRFSGHQFPNYSSELNVNALLLGDSALYLCASSDRVAYEQYFGPGTRLTVT.

The rearrangement joins TRBV5-4 to TRBJ2-4, with 7 positions matching TRBD2. CDR1 and CDR2 (germline): SGHNT, YYREEE (reference sequence). CDR3 length: 12 amino acids. Germline trimming cut 3 bases from V and 13 bases from J; bases unmatched to any gene: 7. The chain's CDR3 is CASSSPSGNQYF. In DNA form, the CDR3 reads TGTGCCAGCAGCTCCCCAAGCGGGAACCAGTACTTC. The variable domain in full, completed from reference TRBV5-4 and TRBJ2-4, reads ETGVTQSPTHLIKTRGQQVTLRCSSQSGHNTVSWYQQALGQGPQFIFQYYREEENGRGNFPPRFSGLQFPNYSSELNVNALELDDSALYLCASSSPSGNQYFGAGTRLSVL.

The chain carries TRBV6-5 and TRBJ2-7; D is unresolved. The V gene's germline CDR1 is MNHEY and CDR2 SVGAGI. Trimming cost V 6 bases and J 0 bases, with 6 bases left between them. The CDR3 extends over 12 amino acids. In nucleotides, the CDR3 is TGTGCCAGCAGAGCAGGCTCCTACGAGCAGTACTTC. Amino acid sequence: CASRAGSYEQYF.

This sequence joins TRBV18 and TRBJ2-7; 7 bases line up with TRBD1. The CDR3 extends over 13 amino acids. Germline V CDR1 and CDR2: KGHSH, LQKENI. V trimming: 6 bases; J trimming: 4 bases; junction bases outside the gene matches: 6. The CDR3 DNA follows: TGTGCCAGCTCCCAGGGGGTCTTGTACGAGCAGTACTTC. This sequence encodes CASSQGVLYEQYF.

The V gene is TRBV24-1, the J gene TRBJ2-3; D gene unclear. Trimming pared 0 bases from V and 4 bases from J, leaving 10 bases between. Germline V CDR1 and CDR2: KGHDR, SFDVKD. CDR3 size: 15 residues. Written as DNA, the CDR3 is TGTGCCACCAGTGATTTGATGCAAGCCCCAGATACGCAGTATTTT. Its protein is CATSDLMQAPDTQYF.

The chain uses TRBV30 and TRBJ2-7; TRBD1 aligns across 8 bases. CDR1 GTSNPN and CDR2 SVGIG come from the germline V gene (reference sequence). This CDR3 comprises 12 residues. V shed 3 bases, J shed 11 bases, and the junction held 9 bases outside the gene matches. CDR3: CAWRERQGQEYF. The CDR3 DNA follows: TGTGCCTGGAGAGAGAGACAGGGGCAGGAGTACTTC.